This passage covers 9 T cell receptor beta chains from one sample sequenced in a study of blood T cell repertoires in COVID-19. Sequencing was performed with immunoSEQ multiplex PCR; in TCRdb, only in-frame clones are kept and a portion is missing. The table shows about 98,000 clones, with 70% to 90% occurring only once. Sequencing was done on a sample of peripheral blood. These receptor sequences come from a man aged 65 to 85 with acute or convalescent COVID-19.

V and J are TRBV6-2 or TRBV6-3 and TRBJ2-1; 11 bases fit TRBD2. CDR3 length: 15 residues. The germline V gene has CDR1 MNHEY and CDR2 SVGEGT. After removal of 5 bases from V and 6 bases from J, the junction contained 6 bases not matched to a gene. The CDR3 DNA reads TGTGCCAGCAGTACGGTACTAGCGGGGGTCAATGAGCAGTTCTTC. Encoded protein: CASSTVLAGVNEQFF.

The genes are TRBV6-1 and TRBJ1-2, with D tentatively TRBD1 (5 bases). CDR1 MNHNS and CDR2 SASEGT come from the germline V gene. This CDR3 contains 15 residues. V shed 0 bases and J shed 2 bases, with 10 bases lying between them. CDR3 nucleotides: TGTGCCAGCAGTGAAGCGTGGGGCTTGAACTATGGCTACACCTTC. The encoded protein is CASSEAWGLNYGYTF.

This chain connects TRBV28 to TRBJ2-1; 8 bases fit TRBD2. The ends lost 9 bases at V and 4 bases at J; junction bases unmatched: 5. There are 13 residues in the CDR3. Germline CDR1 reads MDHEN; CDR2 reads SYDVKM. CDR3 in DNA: TGTGCCAGTCTGGCGGGGGGTTACAATGAGCAGTTCTTC. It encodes CASLAGGYNEQFF.

CDR3 sequence reads: CASSSGQGAFF. The CDR3, as DNA: TGCGCCAGCAGTTCAGGACAAGGAGCTTTCTTT. This chain uses TRBV10-1 with TRBJ1-1; a possible D gene is TRBD1 (5 bases). The CDR3 runs to 11 residues. Between the trimmed V and J ends, which lost 5 bases and 10 bases, there was a span of 11 bases. Germline V lookup: CDR1 WNHNN, CDR2 SYGVQD (reference sequence).

The CDR3 loop reads CASSHRERDGYTF. The CDR3 bases are TGTGCCAGCAGCCACAGGGAGCGCGATGGCTACACCTTC. The J gene is TRBJ1-2, the V gene TRBV12-3 or TRBV12-4; a weak D match, TRBD1 (6 bases). Trimming took off 6 bases at V and 6 bases at J, with 14 bases between the two ends. The CDR3 length is 13 residues.

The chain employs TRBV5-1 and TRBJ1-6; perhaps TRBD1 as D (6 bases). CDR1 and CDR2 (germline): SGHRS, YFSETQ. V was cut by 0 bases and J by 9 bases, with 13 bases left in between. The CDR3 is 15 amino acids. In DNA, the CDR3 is TGCGCCAGCAGCTTGGGGCCAGGGGATAGTTCACCCCTCCACTTT. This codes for CASSLGPGDSSPLHF.

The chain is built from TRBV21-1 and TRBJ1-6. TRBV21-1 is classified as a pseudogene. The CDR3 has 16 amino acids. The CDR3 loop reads CATRAGRPLSNSPLHF. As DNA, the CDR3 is TGTGCCACCAGGGCGGGCCGACCCCTCAGCAATTCACCCCTCCACTTT.

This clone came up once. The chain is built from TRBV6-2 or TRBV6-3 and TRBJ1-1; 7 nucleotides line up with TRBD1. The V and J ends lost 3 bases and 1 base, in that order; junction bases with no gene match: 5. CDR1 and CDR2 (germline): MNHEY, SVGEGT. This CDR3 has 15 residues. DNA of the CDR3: TGTGCCAGCAGTTATACAGGGACAGCGAACACTGAAGCTTTCTTT. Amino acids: CASSYTGTANTEAFF.

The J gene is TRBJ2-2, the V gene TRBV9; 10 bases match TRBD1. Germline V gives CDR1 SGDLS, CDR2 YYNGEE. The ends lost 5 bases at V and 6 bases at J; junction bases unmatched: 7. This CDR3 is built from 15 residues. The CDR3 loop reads CASSTTGGRSGELFF. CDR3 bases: TGTGCCAGCAGTACGACAGGGGGCCGGTCCGGGGAGCTGTTTTTT.